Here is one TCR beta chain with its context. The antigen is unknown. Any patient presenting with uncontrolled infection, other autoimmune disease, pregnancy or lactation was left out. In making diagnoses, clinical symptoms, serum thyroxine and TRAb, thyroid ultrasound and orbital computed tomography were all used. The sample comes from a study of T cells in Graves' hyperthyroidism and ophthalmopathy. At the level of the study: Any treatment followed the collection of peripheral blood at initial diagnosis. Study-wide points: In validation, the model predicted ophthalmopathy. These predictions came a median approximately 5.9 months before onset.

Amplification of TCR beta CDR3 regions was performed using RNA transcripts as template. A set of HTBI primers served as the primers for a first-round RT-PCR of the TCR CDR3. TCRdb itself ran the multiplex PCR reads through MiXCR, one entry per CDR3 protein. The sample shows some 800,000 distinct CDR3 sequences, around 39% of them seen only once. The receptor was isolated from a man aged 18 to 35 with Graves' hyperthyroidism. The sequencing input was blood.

In DNA, the CDR3 is TGTGCCAGCAGTTACGGGGACCCCTGGGGCAATCAGCCCCAGCATTTT. This codes for CASSYGDPWGNQPQHF. The chain couples TRBV6-5 to TRBJ1-5, with D maybe TRBD1 (5 bases). Between the trimmed V and J ends, which lost 2 bases and 2 bases, there was a span of 13 bases. From germline, CDR1 is MNHEY and CDR2 SVGAGI. This CDR3 has 16 amino acids.